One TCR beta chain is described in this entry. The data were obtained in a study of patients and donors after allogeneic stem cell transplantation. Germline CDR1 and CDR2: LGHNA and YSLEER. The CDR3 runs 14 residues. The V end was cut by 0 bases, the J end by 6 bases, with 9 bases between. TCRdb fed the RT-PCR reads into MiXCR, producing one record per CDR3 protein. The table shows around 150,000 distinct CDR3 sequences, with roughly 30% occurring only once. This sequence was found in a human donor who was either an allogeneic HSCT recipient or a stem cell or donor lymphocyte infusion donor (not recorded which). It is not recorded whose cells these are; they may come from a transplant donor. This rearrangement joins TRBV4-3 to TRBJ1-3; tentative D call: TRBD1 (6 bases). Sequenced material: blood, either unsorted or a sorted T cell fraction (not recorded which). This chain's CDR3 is CASSQDHRENTIYF. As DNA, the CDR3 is TGCGCCAGCAGCCAAGATCACAGGGAAAACACCATATATTTT.